The 5 T cell receptor beta chains listed next were all sequenced from one sample in a study of cytomegalovirus exposure and HLA in healthy donors. The data were produced by immunoSEQ multiplex PCR, yet TCRdb's version contains in-frame clones alone and is incomplete. The sample consists of fewer than 140,000 clones, 88% of them appearing once. Sample: PBMCs. All receptors derive from a woman aged 18-29 years in good health and CMV-seropositive.

This chain connects TRBV28 to TRBJ1-2; 7 bases line up with TRBD1. Germline trimming cut 5 bases from V and 4 bases from J; bases unmatched to any gene: 7. The CDR3 is 14 amino acids. The V gene's germline CDR1 is MDHEN and CDR2 SYDVKM. CDR3 bases: TGTGCCAGCAGTCCTGCGGACAGGAGCTATGGCTACACCTTC. It is translated as CASSPADRSYGYTF.

This chain joins TRBV28 and TRBJ2-6; 7 positions match TRBD1. After removal of 6 bases from V and 0 bases from J, the junction contained 11 bases not matched to a gene. Germline V gene data show CDR1 as MDHEN and CDR2 as SYDVKM. This CDR3 has 18 amino acids. CDR3 residues: CASRPQGTVISGANVLTF. CDR3 sequence (DNA): TGTGCCAGCAGGCCCCAAGGGACAGTTATCTCTGGGGCCAACGTCCTGACTTTC. The complete variable domain, with remaining parts taken from reference TRBV28 and TRBJ2-6, reads DVKVTQSSRYLVKRTGEKVFLECVQDMDHENMFWYRQDPGLGLRLIYFSYDVKMKEKGDIPEGYSVSREKKERFSLILESASTNQTSMYLCASRPQGTVISGANVLTFGAGSRLTVL.

The chain joins TRBV7-8 to TRBJ1-6; D may be TRBD1 (6 bases). V was cut by 9 bases and J by 9 bases, with 21 bases left in between. Germline V gene lookup returns CDR1 SGHVS and CDR2 FQNEAQ. This CDR3 has 15 residues. CDR3 DNA sequence: TGTGCCAGTAAGATTGACGGACAGTCTAGTTCACCCCTCCACTTT. Protein sequence: CASKIDGQSSSPLHF.

This CDR3 is CASSVDRGPDGYTF. The CDR3 DNA reads as TGTGCCAGCAGTGTTGACAGGGGGCCGGATGGCTACACCTTC. The chain joins TRBV2 to TRBJ1-2; 10 bases line up with TRBD1. With 4 bases clipped from V and 6 bases from J, the junction kept 5 bases outside the gene matches. This CDR3 is built from 14 residues. CDR1 is SNHLY, CDR2 FYNNEI, per germline. Full variable domain (outside the CDR3, taken from reference TRBV2 and TRBJ1-2): EPEVTQTPSHQVTQMGQEVILRCVPISNHLYFYWYRQILGQKVEFLVSFYNNEISEKSEIFDDQFSVERPDGSNFTLKIRSTKLEDSAMYFCASSVDRGPDGYTFGSGTRLTVV.

V usage is TRBV11-2 and J usage is TRBJ2-5, with 13 positions matching TRBD2. Per the germline V gene, CDR1 is SGHAT and CDR2 is FQNNGV. The CDR3 extends over 16 amino acids. Trimming took 5 bases from V and 3 from J; bases not matched to a gene: 6. The CDR3 reads CASSPLGLAGKETQYF. The CDR3 nucleotides are TGTGCCAGCAGCCCTCTGGGACTAGCGGGGAAAGAGACCCAGTACTTC.